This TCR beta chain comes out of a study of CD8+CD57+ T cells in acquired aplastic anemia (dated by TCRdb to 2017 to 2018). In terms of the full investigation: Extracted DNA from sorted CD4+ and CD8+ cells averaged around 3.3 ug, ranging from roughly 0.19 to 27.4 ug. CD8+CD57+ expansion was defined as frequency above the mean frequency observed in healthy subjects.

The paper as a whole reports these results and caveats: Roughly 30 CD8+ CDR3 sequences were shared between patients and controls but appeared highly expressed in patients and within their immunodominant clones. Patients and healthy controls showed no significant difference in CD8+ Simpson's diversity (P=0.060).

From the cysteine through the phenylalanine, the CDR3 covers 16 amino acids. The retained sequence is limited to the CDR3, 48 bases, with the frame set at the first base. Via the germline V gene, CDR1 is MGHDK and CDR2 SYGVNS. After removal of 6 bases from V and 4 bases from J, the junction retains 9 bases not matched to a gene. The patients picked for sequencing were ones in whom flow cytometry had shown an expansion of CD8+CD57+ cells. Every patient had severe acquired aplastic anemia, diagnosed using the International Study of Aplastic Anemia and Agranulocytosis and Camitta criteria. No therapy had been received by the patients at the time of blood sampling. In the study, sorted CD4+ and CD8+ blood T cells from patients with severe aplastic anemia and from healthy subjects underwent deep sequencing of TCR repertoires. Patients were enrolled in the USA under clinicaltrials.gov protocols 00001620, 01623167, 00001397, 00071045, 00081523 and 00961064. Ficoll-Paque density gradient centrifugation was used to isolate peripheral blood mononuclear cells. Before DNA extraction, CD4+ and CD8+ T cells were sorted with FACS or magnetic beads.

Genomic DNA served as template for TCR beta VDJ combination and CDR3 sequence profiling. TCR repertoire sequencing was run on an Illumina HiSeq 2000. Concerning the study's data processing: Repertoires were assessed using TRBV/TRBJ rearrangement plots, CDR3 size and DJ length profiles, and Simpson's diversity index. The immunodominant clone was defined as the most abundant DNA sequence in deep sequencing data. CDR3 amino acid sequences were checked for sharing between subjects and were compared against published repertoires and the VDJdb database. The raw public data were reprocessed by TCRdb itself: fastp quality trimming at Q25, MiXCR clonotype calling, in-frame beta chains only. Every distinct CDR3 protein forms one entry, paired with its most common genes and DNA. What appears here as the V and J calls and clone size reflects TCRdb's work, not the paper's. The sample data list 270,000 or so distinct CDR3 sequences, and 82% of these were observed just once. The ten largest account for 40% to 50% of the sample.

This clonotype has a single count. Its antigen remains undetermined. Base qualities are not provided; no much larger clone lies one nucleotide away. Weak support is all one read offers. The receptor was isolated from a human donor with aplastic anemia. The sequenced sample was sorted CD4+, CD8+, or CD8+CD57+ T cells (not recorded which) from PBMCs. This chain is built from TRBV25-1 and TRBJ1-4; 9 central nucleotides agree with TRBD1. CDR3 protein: CASSAIRQGDNEKLFF. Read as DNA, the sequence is TGTGCCAGCAGCGCGATTCGACAGGGGGATAATGAAAAACTGTTTTTT.